Shown below are 19 T cell receptor beta chains from a single sample sequenced in a study of cytomegalovirus exposure and HLA in healthy donors. The primer mix had 60 Vbeta and 13 Jbeta primers. TCRdb's copy holds only in-frame clones and misses some; the assay was immunoSEQ multiplex PCR. The table shows 240,000 or so clones, with about four fifths occurring only once. The sequenced material came from PBMCs. The origin of the receptors is a woman aged 35 to 49 in good health and CMV-seropositive.

The V and J genes are TRBV7-3 and TRBJ2-7; D is possibly TRBD1 (5 bases). The ends were cut back, 5 bases at V and 3 bases at J, with 11 bases in the middle. Germline CDR1 SGHTA, CDR2 FQGTGA. This CDR3 spans 13 amino acids. The CDR3 reads CASSTGPRYEQYF. In DNA form, the CDR3 reads TGTGCCAGCAGCACAGGACCCCGCTACGAGCAGTACTTC.

This chain uses TRBV7-2 with TRBJ2-5, with D perhaps TRBD1 (5 bases). Germline loops: CDR1 SGHTA, CDR2 FQGNSA. CDR3 size: 15 residues. Trimming pared 7 bases from V and 1 base from J, leaving 16 bases between. The CDR3 sequence is CASTERGGPQETQYF. DNA of the CDR3: TGTGCCAGCACCGAAAGGGGTGGGCCCCAAGAGACCCAGTACTTC.

The CDR3 DNA reads as TGTGCCAGCTCACCCCAGGGGGGAGGCCAAGAGACCCAGTACTTC. This translates into CASSPQGGGQETQYF. The chain has TRBV18 and TRBJ2-5, with D tentatively TRBD1 (7 bases). V was shortened by 3 bases and J by 1 base, with 12 bases between the two germline ends. CDR1 and CDR2 (germline): KGHSH, LQKENI. The CDR3 runs 15 residues. Complete variable domain (other parts from reference TRBV18 and TRBJ2-5): NAGVMQNPRHLVRRRGQEARLRCSPMKGHSHVYWYRQLPEEGLKFMVYLQKENIIDESGMPKERFSAEFPKEGPSILRIQQVVRGDSAAYFCASSPQGGGQETQYFGPGTRLLVL.

The rearrangement links TRBV7-8 to TRBJ1-2, with 7 bases that match TRBD1. With 8 bases clipped from V and 5 bases from J, the junction kept 8 bases outside the gene matches. This CDR3 has 13 residues. The germline V gene encodes CDR1 SGHVS and CDR2 FQNEAQ. The CDR3 nucleotides are TGTGCCAGCGCCGGACAGGTCGATTATGGCTACACCTTC. Protein: CASAGQVDYGYTF.

This chain links TRBV9 with TRBJ2-2, with 7 bases that match TRBD2. Germline V gene data show CDR1 as SGDLS and CDR2 as YYNGEE. The CDR3 is made up of 14 amino acids. J was trimmed by 6 bases and V by 3 bases; bases with no gene match: 5. This chain's CDR3 is CASSATSSSGELFF. The CDR3 DNA follows: TGTGCCAGCAGCGCGACTAGCTCGTCCGGGGAGCTGTTTTTT.

The chain recombines TRBV19 with TRBJ2-3; TRBD1 is a possible D gene (6 bases). This CDR3 comprises 15 residues. Per the germline V gene, CDR1 is LNHDA and CDR2 is SQIVND (reference sequence). The V end lost 5 bases, the J end lost 1 base, and 13 bases lay between the germline ends. The CDR3 reads CASSPGDTRTDTQYF. The CDR3 region has the DNA TGTGCCAGTAGTCCTGGGGACACCCGCACAGATACGCAGTATTTT. The full variable domain, its missing parts supplied by reference TRBV19 and TRBJ2-3, is DGGITQSPKYLFRKEGQNVTLSCEQNLNHDAMYWYRQDPGQGLRLIYYSQIVNDFQKGDIAEGYSVSREKKESFPLTVTSAQKNPTAFYLCASSPGDTRTDTQYFGPGTRLTVL.

Here the CDR3 DNA reads TGTGCCAGCAGCGCCTCCGGGACAGGGGGGCTCTATGGCTACACCTTC. It translates to CASSASGTGGLYGYTF. V usage is TRBV9 and J usage is TRBJ1-2; 11 bases agree with TRBD1. Germline CDR1 is SGDLS and CDR2 is YYNGEE. Trimming took 3 bases from V and 4 from J; bases not matched to a gene: 8. The CDR3 runs 16 residues.

The chain carries TRBV5-6 and TRBJ1-1, with D tentatively TRBD1 (6 bases). V was trimmed by 7 bases and J by 6 bases, leaving 16 bases between them. Germline V gene lookup returns CDR1 SGHDT and CDR2 YYEEEE. CDR3 length: 13 amino acids. The CDR3 spells CASSRTGYPEAFF. CDR3 bases: TGTGCCAGCTCCCGAACAGGGTACCCTGAAGCTTTCTTT.

This clone turned up a few times. The V call is TRBV30, the J call TRBJ1-2, with D perhaps matching TRBD1 (5 bases). Trimming took off 3 bases at V and 8 bases at J, with 16 bases between the two ends. Germline-derived CDR1 and CDR2 are GTSNPN and SVGIG (reference sequence). The CDR3 is 13 residues long. The CDR3 protein is CAWRAGGGTGYTF. The DNA of the CDR3 is TGTGCCTGGAGGGCTGGGGGGGGTACAGGCTACACCTTC. The variable domain in full, with the rest retrieved from reference TRBV30 and TRBJ1-2, is SQTIHQWPATLVQPVGSPLSLECTVEGTSNPNLYWYRQAAGRGLQLLFYSVGIGQISSEVPQNLSASRPQDRQFILSSKKLLLSDSGFYLCAWRAGGGTGYTFGSGTRLTVV.

The J gene is TRBJ2-5, the V gene TRBV7-2, with 11 bases lining up with TRBD2. Germline CDR1 is SGHTA and CDR2 is FQGNSA. The trim removed 1 base at V and 2 bases at J, leaving 3 bases unmatched. The CDR3 covers 16 residues. The CDR3: CASSLVSSGGQETQYF. In nucleotides, the CDR3 is TGTGCCAGCAGCTTAGTGTCTAGCGGGGGGCAAGAGACCCAGTACTTC.

The rearrangement links TRBV7-2 to TRBJ2-5; the match to TRBD2 covers 11 bases. J was trimmed by 7 bases and V by 4 bases; bases with no gene match: 11. Germline lookup yields CDR1 SGHTA and CDR2 FQGNSA. The CDR3 runs 16 residues. This CDR3 reads CASSSSGTSGDLTQYF. CDR3 sequence (DNA): TGTGCCAGCAGCTCCTCCGGGACTAGCGGCGACTTGACCCAGTACTTC.

A word on this clone: Its ends do not fully match the called genes, so a read error is possible. The chain couples TRBV2 to TRBJ1-6, with D unclear. Germline values: CDR1 SNHLY, CDR2 FYNNEI. CDR3 length equals 17 residues. CDR3 DNA sequence: TGTGCCAGCACCCCAGAGGTACCTCACTCCTATAATTCACCCCTCCTCTTT. Protein sequence: CASTPEVPHSYNSPLLF.

This clone was seen a single time. The chain uses TRBV7-3 and TRBJ2-7, with 8 bases matching TRBD1. Germline CDR1 is SGHTA and CDR2 is FQGTGA. There are 16 residues in the CDR3. J was trimmed by 0 bases and V by 1 base; bases with no gene match: 5. The CDR3 is CASSLKGQVNSYEQYF. The CDR3 bases are TGTGCCAGCAGCTTAAAGGGACAGGTAAACTCCTACGAGCAGTACTTC.

The chain combines TRBV29-1 with TRBJ2-3; TRBD1 is a possible D gene (7 bases). This CDR3 spans 16 amino acids. From germline, CDR1 is SQVTM and CDR2 ANQGSEA. Trimming pared 2 bases from V and 2 bases from J, leaving 17 bases between. The CDR3 DNA is TGCAGCGTTGAAACGAACCAGGGGGGAGTCACAGATACGCAGTATTTT. Protein product: CSVETNQGGVTDTQYF.

Concerning this clone itself: A read error may account for a junction end that differs from germline. The CDR3 sequence: CSSSLLETQYF. For the CDR3, the DNA is TGTTCCAGCAGTCTTCTTGAGACCCAGTACTTC. V and J are TRBV7-9 and TRBJ2-5; D not resolved. This CDR3 has 11 residues. CDR1 and CDR2 from the germline V gene are SEHNR and FQNEAQ (reference sequence).

This clone was detected only a few times. CDR3 sequence: CASSEGPPIYGYTF. The CDR3 nucleotides are TGTGCCAGCAGCGAGGGTCCCCCGATCTATGGCTACACCTTC. This chain uses TRBV5-4 with TRBJ1-2; the D is unclear. The germline gives CDR1 SGHNT, CDR2 YYREEE (reference sequence). Trimming left V 4 bases short and J 4 bases short, with 14 bases between. The CDR3 is 14 residues long.

The chain employs TRBV4-3 and TRBJ2-3, with unresolved D. This CDR3 spans 13 amino acids. Germline V CDR1 and CDR2: LGHNA, YSLEER. Trimming took 4 bases from V and 4 from J, leaving 9 bases between them. The CDR3 sequence: CASSLVASDTQYF. In DNA form, the CDR3 reads TGCGCCAGCAGCCTAGTAGCATCAGATACGCAGTATTTT.

The genes are TRBV6-6 and TRBJ2-1, with TRBD2 matching 13 bases. V lost 7 bases and J lost 8; bases outside the gene matches: 11. CDR3 length: 16 amino acids. CDR1 MNHNY and CDR2 SVGAGI come from the germline V gene (reference sequence). The chain's CDR3 is CASNLWTSGRLDEQFF. For the CDR3, the DNA is TGTGCCAGCAACCTTTGGACTAGCGGGAGATTGGATGAGCAGTTCTTC.

This clone occurred a few times. This chain joins TRBV27 and TRBJ1-5; no definite D call. The V gene's germline CDR1 is MNHEY and CDR2 SMNVEV (reference sequence). The CDR3 length is 14 residues. Between the trimmed V and J ends, which lost 2 bases and 2 bases, there was a span of 7 bases. CDR3 DNA sequence: TGTGCCAGCAGTTTACGAGAGGGCAATCAGCCCCAGCATTTT. As protein: CASSLREGNQPQHF.